This record covers a single TCR delta chain. The antigen remains undetermined. The template was reverse-transcribed extracted RNA. The CDR3 regions were amplified by multiplex PCR from V-gene primers to a constant-region primer. TCRdb reprocessed the multiplex PCR reads through CATT. Of over 65,000 delta-chain clones listed, about 35% were seen once; the top ten hold roughly 0.26%. The sample belongs to a study of Vδ1+ human thymocytes. Trimming took 1 base from V and 0 from J, leaving 24 bases between them. Germline CDR1 reads TSWWSYY; CDR2 reads QGS. CDR3 length equals 20 residues. Overall study findings and caveats: Thymic TRG and TRD repertoires appeared highly polyclonal. Unexpected Vdelta2 sequences could cause misinterpretation of bulk repertoire data. Despite high sort purity, roughly 18% of thymic T cell receptor delta sequences were Vdelta2.

Thymocytes were sorted as CD3+ TCRVdelta1+ TCRVdelta2- after alphabeta T cell depletion. The chain couples TRDV1 to TRDJ1; D might be TRDD2 or TRDD3, each matching 6 bases. Material for sequencing was Vdelta1+ gamma-delta thymocytes from the thymus. Subset noted: FACS-sorted CD3+ TCRalphabeta- TCRVdelta1+ TCRVdelta2- thymocytes. The source of this sequence is a boy under two years old who had congenital heart surgery. The CDR3 loop reads CALGERIPAFPNWDTDKLIF. CDR3 nucleotides: TGTGCTCTTGGGGAACGTATTCCGGCCTTCCCAAACTGGGACACCGATAAACTCATCTTT.